This TCR beta chain comes out of a study of prognosis after radiotherapy for stage I lung cancer. Points from the study as a whole: Unique TCR clone counts fell after stereotactic body radiation therapy, median approximately 9,100 versus 7,200.

This clonotype was recorded at least ten times. Antigen unknown. The authors amplified TCR beta CDR3 from genomic DNA using two-round multiplex PCR. Used in first-round PCR were primers specific to each TRBV and TRBJ gene. TCRdb re-called the multiplex PCR reads with MiXCR, one entry per CDR3 protein. The data show around 19,000 distinct CDR3 sequences, around 55% seen once. J lost 10 bases, V lost 0 bases, and 11 bases had no gene match. The CDR3 is 15 residues long. In germline, CDR1 is SGDLS, CDR2 YYNGEE. For each of two time points, an approximately 6-milliliter draw of peripheral blood was taken. The sequenced sample was PBMCs, obtained before or after stereotactic body radiation therapy (not recorded which). The TCR comes from a donor at least 50 years old with non-small cell lung cancer. The rearrangement joins TRBV9 to TRBJ2-3; 7 nucleotides line up with TRBD2. CDR3: CASSVDGRGGDAQYF. The CDR3 DNA reads as TGTGCCAGCAGCGTAGATGGTCGGGGAGGGGACGCGCAGTATTTT. The entire variable domain, with the rest obtained from reference TRBV9 and TRBJ2-3, is as follows: DSGVTQTPKHLITATGQRVTLRCSPRSGDLSVYWYQQSLDQGLQFLIQYYNGEERAKGNILERFSAQQFPDLHSELNLSSLELGDSALYFCASSVDGRGGDAQYFGPGTRLTVL.